One sample yielded the 17 T cell receptor beta chains listed below, sequenced in a study of cytomegalovirus exposure and HLA in healthy donors. The PCR used 60 Vbeta and 13 Jbeta primers. Method: immunoSEQ multiplex PCR; TCRdb's copy keeps in-frame clones and lacks some. The sample contains 100,000 or so clones, more than 60% of which appear only once. Material: PBMCs. The receptor set was obtained from a male donor in good health and CMV-seronegative.

This clone turned up a few times. V gene TRBV9 combines with J gene TRBJ2-7, with TRBD1 identical over 7 bases. V lost 4 bases, J lost 2 bases, and 9 bases stayed unmatched. Germline V lookup: CDR1 SGDLS, CDR2 YYNGEE. This CDR3 is 15 amino acids long. The CDR3 coding sequence is TGTGCCAGCAGCATTGACAGGGACGGAGCCTACGAGCAGTACTTC. It is translated as CASSIDRDGAYEQYF. Full variable domain (outside the CDR3, taken from reference TRBV9 and TRBJ2-7): DSGVTQTPKHLITATGQRVTLRCSPRSGDLSVYWYQQSLDQGLQFLIQYYNGEERAKGNILERFSAQQFPDLHSELNLSSLELGDSALYFCASSIDRDGAYEQYFGPGTRLTVT.

This chain connects TRBV28 to TRBJ1-4, with 9 bases matching TRBD1. Looked up from germline, CDR1 is MDHEN and CDR2 is SYDVKM. The CDR3 is made up of 16 amino acids. Unmatched junction bases numbered 11, after V lost 5 bases and J lost 7 bases. CDR3 nucleotide sequence: TGTGCCAGCAGTAGTTCGGGACAGGGTGGAATTGAAAAACTGTTTTTT. This sequence encodes CASSSSGQGGIEKLFF.

This clone showed up many times. The V gene is TRBV6-1, the J gene TRBJ1-1; D is ambiguous. Trimming took 6 bases from V and 0 from J, leaving 8 bases between them. Germline V gene sequence: CDR1 MNHNS, CDR2 SASEGT. The CDR3 runs 13 residues. In DNA, the CDR3 is TGTGCCAGCAGAGATAACATGAACACTGAAGCTTTCTTT. Amino acid sequence: CASRDNMNTEAFF.

The genes are TRBV5-5 and TRBJ2-2; D remains unclear. CDR3 length equals 16 residues. The V end lost 0 bases, the J end lost 1 base, and 10 bases lay between the germline ends. Per germline, CDR1 SGHKS and CDR2 YYEKEE (reference sequence). CDR3 protein: CASSLAVGVNTGELFF. CDR3 coding DNA: TGTGCCAGCAGCTTGGCCGTCGGTGTGAACACCGGGGAGCTGTTTTTT.

This clone appeared a few times. The chain is built from TRBV6-5 and TRBJ1-1; 9 bases agree with TRBD1. CDR1 is MNHEY and CDR2 is SVGAGI in the germline V gene. Trimming took 6 bases from V and 7 from J; bases not matched to a gene: 9. The CDR3 loop spans 14 amino acids. CDR3 amino acids: CASRKGQGWIEAFF. The CDR3 region has the DNA TGTGCCAGCAGAAAGGGACAGGGATGGATTGAAGCTTTCTTT.

The chain has TRBV19 and TRBJ1-5, with D perhaps TRBD1 (5 bases). V was shortened by 9 bases and J by 8 bases, with 11 bases between the two germline ends. This CDR3 contains 11 residues. The germline CDR1 and CDR2 sequences are LNHDA and SQIVND (reference sequence). The CDR3 bases are TGTGCCAGCTCCCGGGGGGAGCCCCAGCATTTT. It yields the protein CASSRGEPQHF.

This clone has only one observation. The chain couples TRBV7-2 to TRBJ2-5; 7 nucleotides agree with TRBD2. The germline gives CDR1 SGHTA, CDR2 FQGNSA. This CDR3 contains 15 residues. The J segment lost 1 base and the V segment lost 6 bases, leaving 8 bases of the junction unmatched. CDR3 in amino acids: CASSPAGLSQETQYF. CDR3 DNA sequence: TGTGCCAGCAGTCCAGCGGGACTTTCCCAAGAGACCCAGTACTTC.

The V gene is TRBV7-2, the J gene TRBJ2-1; a possible D gene is TRBD1 (6 bases). CDR1 is SGHTA, CDR2 FQGNSA, per germline. The CDR3 contains 15 residues. The V and J ends lost 4 bases and 7 bases respectively, with 17 bases between them. The CDR3 DNA reads TGTGCCAGCAGCTCACAGGTAGCTCAGGGGAATGAGCAGTTCTTC. It specifies CASSSQVAQGNEQFF.

CDR3: CASNSHENTEAFF. In DNA, the CDR3 is TGTGCCAGCAATTCCCATGAGAACACTGAAGCTTTCTTT. This sequence joins TRBV30 and TRBJ1-1; no definite D call. Germline CDR1 reads GTSNPN; CDR2 reads SVGIG (reference sequence). The CDR3 contains 13 residues. The ends were cut back, 8 bases at V and 1 base at J, with 14 bases in the middle. The entire variable domain, with the rest obtained from reference TRBV30 and TRBJ1-1, is as follows: SQTIHQWPATLVQPVGSPLSLECTVEGTSNPNLYWYRQAAGRGLQLLFYSVGIGQISSEVPQNLSASRPQDRQFILSSKKLLLSDSGFYLCASNSHENTEAFFGQGTRLTVV.

J is TRBJ2-3 and V is TRBV10-1; possibly TRBD1 for D (5 bases). Trimming left V 3 bases short and J 1 base short, with 8 bases between. The CDR3 length is 14 residues. Germline V gives CDR1 WNHNN, CDR2 SYGVQD (reference sequence). The CDR3 is CASSDLGGTDTQYF. Written as DNA, the CDR3 is TGCGCCAGCAGTGATTTAGGGGGCACAGATACGCAGTATTTT.

This chain links TRBV14 with TRBJ2-7, with D possibly TRBD2 on 6 matching bases. The CDR3 loop spans 18 amino acids. Germline CDR1 reads SGHDN; CDR2 reads FVKESK. The V end was cut by 5 bases, the J end by 0 bases, with 23 bases between. In nucleotides, the CDR3 is TGTGCCAGCAGCGCGGGCACCAGCGGGCGGGTTTACTCCTACGAGCAGTACTTC. Translated, it gives CASSAGTSGRVYSYEQYF.

In its sample, this clone was seen a few times. This sequence joins TRBV2 and TRBJ1-4, with D possibly being TRBD1 (6 bases). Germline assignment: CDR1 SNHLY and CDR2 FYNNEI. The germline V and J ends were trimmed by 4 bases and 8 bases, with 17 bases remaining between them. The CDR3 loop spans 15 amino acids. Here the CDR3 reads CASSAGGLGPEKLFF. The CDR3 region has the DNA TGTGCCAGCAGTGCCGGGGGGCTAGGGCCCGAAAAACTGTTTTTT.

The chain links TRBV19 to TRBJ2-2; 10 nucleotides match TRBD2. This CDR3 has 14 amino acids. After removal of 5 bases from V and 6 bases from J, the junction contained 3 bases not matched to a gene. CDR1 is LNHDA, CDR2 SQIVND, per germline (reference sequence). CDR3 coding DNA: TGTGCCAGTAGTCCCAGCGGGAGGGCCGGGGAGCTGTTTTTT. It is translated as CASSPSGRAGELFF. Drawing the rest from reference TRBV19 and TRBJ2-2, the complete variable domain is DGGITQSPKYLFRKEGQNVTLSCEQNLNHDAMYWYRQDPGQGLRLIYYSQIVNDFQKGDIAEGYSVSREKKESFPLTVTSAQKNPTAFYLCASSPSGRAGELFFGEGSRLTVL.

V is TRBV5-1 and J is TRBJ1-4; TRBD1 matches at 7 bases. Germline V lookup: CDR1 SGHRS, CDR2 YFSETQ. The CDR3 length is 15 residues. The J segment lost 2 bases and the V segment lost 4 bases, leaving 5 bases of the junction unmatched. The CDR3 DNA sequence: TGCGCCAGCAGCCCACAGGGGAGCACTAATGAAAAACTGTTTTTT. Amino acid sequence: CASSPQGSTNEKLFF.

This clone occurred once. The chain links TRBV28 to TRBJ1-1; tentatively, D is TRBD1 (6 bases). Trimming removed 0 bases from V and 0 bases from J, with 11 bases in between. This CDR3 is 16 amino acids long. Germline V CDR1 and CDR2: MDHEN, SYDVKM. The CDR3 loop is CASSLWSSGVNTEAFF. The CDR3 DNA reads as TGTGCCAGCAGTTTATGGTCGTCAGGGGTGAACACTGAAGCTTTCTTT.

The chain recombines TRBV28 with TRBJ1-3; D possibly corresponds to TRBD1 (5 bases). From germline, CDR1 is MDHEN and CDR2 SYDVKM. The CDR3 covers 14 residues. Between the trimmed V and J ends, which lost 6 bases and 3 bases, there was a span of 12 bases. The CDR3 here is CASSFARVGNTIYF. The CDR3, as DNA: TGTGCCAGCAGCTTCGCCAGGGTTGGAAACACCATATATTTT.

The genes are TRBV5-1 and TRBJ2-1; possibly TRBD1 for D (5 bases). Trimming took off 0 bases at V and 8 bases at J, with 12 bases between the two ends. CDR3 length equals 14 residues. CDR1 and CDR2 (germline): SGHRS, YFSETQ. CDR3 amino acids: CASSLVGARDEQFF. CDR3 coding DNA: TGCGCCAGCAGCTTGGTAGGGGCTAGGGATGAGCAGTTCTTC.